Listed below are T cell receptor beta chains from one sample, sequenced in a study of identical twins. TCRdb re-derived calls from the 5' RACE reads in MiXCR, one entry per CDR3 protein. The table lists over 200,000 distinct CDR3 sequences, roughly 9.4% of them singletons. The source material was memory (CD45RO+) T cells sorted from blood. The source is a young woman in good health. Both conserved end residues are part of each CDR3. Fields, in order: J gene, D gene, clone size, V gene, CDR3 length, CDR3 DNA, CDR3 protein. D genes are given only for firm matches. Part of the rows lack a size; the others show once, few, many or a class for expanded clones.

TRBJ2-5 - many TRBV24-1 15 TGTGCCACCAGTGACTCTTCTAGCGTCCAAGAGACCCAGTACTTC CATSDSSSVQETQYF
TRBJ2-1 - many TRBV12-3/TRBV12-4 16 TGTGCCAGCAGTATGGGGGGAGGGGGATCCTACAATGAGCAGTTCTTC CASSMGGGGSYNEQFF
TRBJ2-7 TRBD1 many TRBV18 15 TGTGCCAGCTCACCATGGGGACAGGGGACGAGTGAGCAGTACTTC CASSPWGQGTSEQYF
TRBJ2-1 TRBD2 - TRBV30 14 TGTGCCTGGAGTCGGCTAGCGGCGGGTCATAAGCAGTTCTTC CAWSRLAAGHKQFF
TRBJ2-2 TRBD1 few TRBV7-8 18 TGTGCCAGCAGCCCCCGTCTAGGGACAGGGAGTTCTGCCGGGGAGCTGTTTTTT CASSPRLGTGSSAGELFF
TRBJ2-2 TRBD2 - TRBV6-2/TRBV6-3 17 TGTGCCAGCTATTCTGGAACGGGGAGGGCCGGTGGCGGGGAGCTGTTTTTT CASYSGTGRAGGGELFF
TRBJ2-7 - many TRBV7-2 13 TGTGCCAGCAGCTTAGCGGGACCCTACGAGCAGTACTTC CASSLAGPYEQYF
TRBJ1-2 TRBD1 - TRBV11-2 14 TGTGCCAGCAGCCCGACAGGGGGATACTATGGCTACACCTTC CASSPTGGYYGYTF
TRBJ2-4 - few TRBV13 14 TGTGCCAGCAGCTTCGGGGAGGAAAAAAACATTCAGTACTTC CASSFGEEKNIQYF
TRBJ2-3 - many TRBV7-8 14 TGTGCCAGCAGCCCCGGGGCCGGCGCAGATACGCAGTATTTT CASSPGAGADTQYF
TRBJ2-2 TRBD1 - TRBV12-3/TRBV12-4 13 TGTGCCAGCAGCCGCACAGGGGTCGGGGAGCTGTTTTTT CASSRTGVGELFF
TRBJ2-5 - few TRBV7-2 13 TGTGCCAGCAGCTACGAAGGGCGGGAGACCCAGTACTTC CASSYEGRETQYF
TRBJ1-2 - many TRBV9 11 TGTGCCAGCCAAAAAGGGTCTGGCTACACCTTC CASQKGSGYTF
TRBJ2-2 - many TRBV5-1 16 TGCGCCAGCAGCTTTCGCGCAAGTTCCAGTGCCGGGGAGCTGTTTTTT CASSFRASSSAGELFF
TRBJ2-7 - many TRBV3-1 13 TGTGCCAGCAGCCAAAGTCCCCCCTACGAGCAGTACTTC CASSQSPPYEQYF
TRBJ2-7 TRBD2 - TRBV3-1 19 TGTGCCTTCAGTTTTAAGGGACTAGCGGGACTGATGGGGGCTTACGAGCAGTACTTC CAFSFKGLAGLMGAYEQYF
TRBJ1-4 - - TRBV3-1 14 TGTGCCAGCAGCCAACCTGCAACTAATGAAAAACTGTTTTTT CASSQPATNEKLFF
TRBJ1-1 TRBD1 - TRBV27 15 TGTGCCAGCAGTCCCAGAGGACAGGGAGGCACTGAAGCTTTCTTT CASSPRGQGGTEAFF
TRBJ2-1 - few TRBV28 13 TGTGCCAGCGGGCCACCCGCCATAAATGAGCAGTTCTTC CASGPPAINEQFF
TRBJ2-2 - many TRBV27 15 TGTGCCAGCAGTTTATGGGCAGGGAACACCGGGGAGCTGTTTTTT CASSLWAGNTGELFF
TRBJ2-3 - - TRBV12-3/TRBV12-4 12 TGTGCCAGCAGGGGGTACACAGATACGCAGTATTTT CASRGYTDTQYF
TRBJ2-3 - - TRBV3-1 15 TGTGCCAGCAGCCCCTCGGCCCATCCTGGCGGTACGCAGTATTTT CASSPSAHPGGTQYF
TRBJ2-7 - - TRBV20-1 12 TGCAGTGCCACGAGGGGGTTCTACGAGCAGTACTTC CSATRGFYEQYF
TRBJ2-5 - many TRBV5-1 14 TGCGCCAGCAGCTATCAGGGGACTGAAGAGACCCAGTACTTC CASSYQGTEETQYF
TRBJ2-5 - few TRBV12-3/TRBV12-4 14 TGTGCCAGCAGTTTAGGACCAACGCGGGAGACCCAGTACTTC CASSLGPTRETQYF
TRBJ1-6 - - TRBV5-5 12 TGTGCCAGCAGCTTACTAATGAGACCCCTCCACTTT CASSLLMRPLHF
TRBJ2-1 TRBD2 - TRBV29-1 16 TGCAGCGTTGAACTAGCGGGGTTGGGGCGCTACGATGAGCAGTTCTTC CSVELAGLGRYDEQFF
TRBJ2-7 TRBD1 - TRBV6-1 15 TGTGCCAGCACCGGGACCGGGACAGGGATTTACGAGCAGTACTTC CASTGTGTGIYEQYF
TRBJ2-5 - - TRBV7-2 12 TGTGCCAGCAGCTTATTCCGGGAGACCCAGTACTTC CASSLFRETQYF
TRBJ2-7 TRBD2 few TRBV2 14 TGTGCCAGCAATCGAGCGGGGCCGACCTACGAGCAGTACTTC CASNRAGPTYEQYF
TRBJ2-7 TRBD1 many TRBV29-1 14 TGCAGCGTTGAAGAAGGGGACAGCTCCTACGAGCAGTACTTC CSVEEGDSSYEQYF